This is a list of T cell receptor beta chains from one sample in a study of graft-versus-host responses after intestinal transplantation. TCRdb's copy holds only in-frame clones and misses some; the assay was immunoSEQ multiplex PCR. The repertoire holds roughly 77,000 clones, with around 92% as singletons. Antigen specificity for these receptors is unknown. Sequencing was performed on unstimulated CD8+ T cells sorted from spleen or lymph node cells, taken before intestinal transplant. These TCRs come from a human donor who received an intestinal transplant. Each CDR3 is given with its conserved first and last residue. Each record gives: J gene, D gene, clone size, V gene, CDR3 protein, CDR3 DNA. The D gene is left open where the match is weak. Where a row states a size, it is once, few, many or the class of an expanded clone; other rows omit it.

TRBJ2-7 TRBD1 NA TRBV29-1 CSVIFRDRGSYEQYF TGCAGCGTTATCTTCCGGGACAGGGGCTCCTACGAGCAGTACTTC
TRBJ2-7 TRBD1 NA TRBV7-8 CASSAGQGLRYEQYF TGTGCCAGCAGCGCGGGACAGGGTCTCCGCTACGAGCAGTACTTC
TRBJ2-4 NA NA TRBV5-1 CASSLLGEDYGKNIQYF TGCGCCAGCAGCTTGTTGGGGGAGGATTATGGAAAAAACATTCAGTACTTC
TRBJ2-5 NA NA TRBV7-8 CASSFEPSQETQYF TGTGCCAGCAGCTTTGAGCCATCTCAAGAGACCCAGTACTTC
TRBJ2-1 TRBD2 NA TRBV29-1 CSGSGRAHNEQFF TGCAGCGGGAGCGGGAGGGCCCACAATGAGCAGTTCTTC
TRBJ2-5 TRBD1 NA TRBV15 CATMGQAYEETQYF TGTGCCACCATGGGACAGGCGTATGAAGAGACCCAGTACTTC
TRBJ1-1 TRBD1 NA TRBV5-6 CASSPTGVSTEAFF TGTGCCAGCAGCCCTACAGGGGTAAGCACTGAAGCTTTCTTT
TRBJ1-2 TRBD1 NA TRBV27 CASRRGRSDGYTF TGTGCCAGCAGAAGGGGGCGTTCAGATGGCTACACCTTC
TRBJ1-2 NA NA TRBV9 CASSGYGAGYHYGYTF TGTGCCAGCAGCGGTTATGGGGCAGGGTATCACTATGGCTACACCTTC
TRBJ2-7 NA once TRBV19 CASSFRGGYEQYF TGTGCCAGTAGTTTTAGGGGCGGATACGAGCAGTACTTC
TRBJ2-2 TRBD2 NA TRBV28 CASRLLAGATGELFF TGTGCCAGCAGATTACTAGCGGGGGCCACCGGGGAGCTGTTTTTT
TRBJ1-3 TRBD1 NA TRBV2 CASSDGTGGNTIYF TGTGCCAGCAGTGATGGGACAGGCGGAAACACCATATATTTT
TRBJ2-1 NA NA TRBV5-1 CASDFGDEQFF TGCGCCAGCGACTTCGGCGATGAGCAGTTCTTC
TRBJ1-2 NA NA TRBV7-9 CASSLGEVYGYTF TGTGCCAGCAGCTTGGGGGAGGTCTATGGCTACACCTTC
TRBJ1-4 TRBD1 NA TRBV5-1 CASSWDRVGANEKLFF TGCGCCAGCAGCTGGGACAGGGTCGGGGCTAATGAAAAACTGTTTTTT
TRBJ2-7 TRBD1 once TRBV5-1 CASSIGTGRVQYF TGCGCCAGCAGCATCGGGACAGGGAGGGTGCAGTACTTC
TRBJ1-5 TRBD1 NA TRBV19 CASSGQGKQPQHF TGTGCCAGTAGTGGACAGGGGAAACAGCCCCAGCATTTT
TRBJ2-2 NA once TRBV19 CASSIDGGPNTGELFF TGTGCCAGTAGTATAGACGGGGGACCGAACACCGGGGAGCTGTTTTTC
TRBJ2-7 TRBD1 NA TRBV27 CASSLTGGTYEQYF TGTGCCAGCAGTTTAACAGGGGGGACCTACGAGCAGTACTTC
TRBJ2-7 TRBD1 NA TRBV28 CASSFDVTGVYEQYF TGTGCCAGCAGTTTTGACGTTACAGGGGTCTACGAGCAGTACTTC
TRBJ1-2 TRBD1 NA TRBV2 CASSDLEDRGLNYGYTF TGTGCCAGCAGTGATCTAGAGGACAGGGGTCTTAACTATGGCTACACCTTC
TRBJ2-7 TRBD1 NA TRBV5-1 CASSLELRDRATYEQYF TGCGCCAGCAGCTTGGAACTTCGGGACAGGGCAACCTACGAGCAGTACTTC
TRBJ2-7 NA NA TRBV4-1 CASSQETGGGEQYF TGCGCCAGCAGCCAAGAAACAGGGGGGGGCGAGCAGTACTTC
TRBJ1-1 NA few TRBV21-1 CASSKARTVGPNEAFF TGTGCCAGCAGCAAAGCGCGGACAGTTGGCCCCAATGAAGCTTTCTTT
TRBJ2-7 NA NA TRBV28 CASLPRGTYEQYF TGTGCCAGCCTACCACGGGGGACCTACGAGCAGTACTTC
TRBJ1-4 TRBD1 NA TRBV11-2 CASSTTGAGEKLFF TGTGCCAGCAGCACAACAGGGGCCGGTGAAAAACTGTTTTTT
TRBJ1-6 NA NA TRBV6-1 CASSEDPGYNSPLHF TGTGCCAGCAGTGAGGATCCCGGGTATAATTCACCCCTCCACTTT
TRBJ1-2 NA NA TRBV10-3 CAITPGEGGYTF TGTGCCATCACCCCGGGGGAAGGCGGCTACACCTTC
TRBJ1-1 NA NA TRBV27 CASSPLSLRRNTEAFF TGTGCCAGCAGTCCGTTATCCCTCCGGAGGAACACTGAAGCTTTCTTT
TRBJ2-1 TRBD2 NA TRBV7-6 CASSLVALANEQFF TGTGCCAGCAGCTTAGTGGCACTAGCGAATGAGCAGTTCTTC
TRBJ2-7 TRBD1 NA TRBV28 CASRPDRASYEQYF TGTGCCAGCAGACCGGACAGGGCCTCCTACGAGCAGTACTTC
TRBJ2-2 NA NA TRBV27 CASNRFWPVSNTGELFF TGTGCCAGCAATCGTTTCTGGCCAGTCTCGAACACCGGGGAGCTGTTTTTT
TRBJ1-4 TRBD1 NA TRBV30 CAWSRPIWDRGWEKLFF TGTGCCTGGAGTCGCCCTATTTGGGACAGGGGGTGGGAAAAACTGTTTTTT
TRBJ1-5 NA NA TRBV11-3 CASSLSRVGQPQHF TGTGCCAGCAGCTTATCCAGGGTTGGTCAGCCCCAGCATTTT
TRBJ2-2 NA NA TRBV7-7 CASTPETGTNTGELFF TGTGCTAGCACCCCCGAGACAGGGACTAACACCGGGGAGCTGTTTTTT
TRBJ1-1 NA few TRBV7-9 CASSLGQSEAFF TGTGCCAGCAGCCTAGGACAGTCCGAAGCTTTCTTT
TRBJ1-1 NA NA TRBV6-5 CASLAGLMNTEAFF TGTGCCAGTCTCGCGGGACTTATGAACACTGAAGCTTTCTTT
TRBJ2-1 NA NA TRBV15 CATSRAGAGNEQFF TGTGCCACCAGCAGAGCAGGGGCCGGCAATGAGCAGTTCTTC
TRBJ1-2 TRBD1 NA TRBV6-5 CASSLTGGGSGYTF TGTGCCAGCAGCCTTACAGGGGGCGGTTCCGGCTACACCTTC
TRBJ1-5 TRBD1 NA TRBV5-6 CASSFAGGQPQHF TGTGCCAGCAGCTTTGCAGGGGGCCAGCCCCAGCATTTT
TRBJ1-2 NA NA TRBV15 CATSRTPPTGYGYTF TGTGCCACCAGCAGGACGCCGCCCACGGGCTATGGCTACACCTTC
TRBJ2-5 TRBD1 NA TRBV7-8 CASSFHSGQNKETQYF TGTGCCAGCAGCTTCCACTCGGGACAGAACAAAGAGACCCAGTACTTC
TRBJ2-5 TRBD1 NA TRBV10-2 CASSEWGGDRGRETQYF TGCGCCAGCAGTGAGTGGGGGGGGGACAGGGGGCGAGAGACCCAGTACTTC
TRBJ2-1 TRBD2 once TRBV6-1 CASSEAGLAGEQFF TGTGCCAGCAGTGAAGCCGGACTAGCGGGAGAGCAGTTCTTC
TRBJ2-7 TRBD2 NA TRBV27 CASSLIWGGEQYF TGTGCCAGCAGTTTGATCTGGGGGGGCGAGCAGTACTTC
TRBJ1-6 NA once TRBV2 CASSEQTGYNSPLHF TGTGCCAGCAGTGAACAGACAGGCTATAATTCACCCCTCCACTTT
TRBJ2-3 NA NA TRBV13 CASSFERDTQYF TGTGCCAGCAGCTTCGAGCGGGATACGCAGTATTTT
TRBJ2-1 NA once TRBV7-2 CASSLGAFNEQFF TGTGCCAGCAGCTTAGGGGCGTTCAATGAGCAGTTCTTC
TRBJ2-5 TRBD2 NA TRBV5-6 CASSLLREGPLQETQYF TGTGCCAGCAGCTTGTTGCGGGAGGGCCCCCTCCAAGAAACCCAGTACTTC
TRBJ1-6 NA NA TRBV5-6 CASSLAKGVGTTNSPLHF TGTGCCAGCAGCTTGGCCAAAGGGGTGGGGACAACTAATTCACCCCTCCACTTT
TRBJ1-1 TRBD1 NA TRBV11-2 CASSLVTGAGTEAFF TGTGCCAGCAGCTTAGTGACAGGGGCGGGCACTGAAGCTTTCTTT
TRBJ1-4 NA NA TRBV5-8 CASSLARARTNEKLFF TGTGCCAGCAGCTTGGCCAGGGCCAGGACTAATGAAAAACTGTTTTTT
TRBJ2-1 NA NA TRBV28 CASSLSGSYNEQFF TGTGCCAGCAGTTTATCCGGGTCCTACAATGAGCAGTTCTTC